The present TCR beta chain was sequenced within a study of liver allograft versus peripheral blood T cells. Study context: What was compared were the T cell receptor repertoires in transplanted livers and those in the peripheral blood of recipients. Study-wide findings and caveats: Liver allograft T cell receptor repertoires were reported to differ from peripheral blood repertoires.

TCRdb passed the reads through MiXCR, listing each CDR3 protein once. The table lists fewer than 15,000 distinct CDR3 sequences, around a sixth of them singletons. Points on this clonotype: No antigen is known for it.

The sequence was obtained from a human patient who had a liver transplant. A subset of T cells may come from the graft donor.

The CDR3 loop reads CSASPASGGVGELFF. Written as DNA, the CDR3 is TGCAGTGCTAGTCCGGCTAGCGGGGGGGTCGGGGAGCTGTTTTTT. The chain couples TRBV20-1 to TRBJ2-2, with TRBD2 matching 12 bases. CDR1 and CDR2 (germline): DFQATT, SNEGSKA (reference sequence). The junction had 6 bases not matched to a gene; V was cut back by 3 bases and J by 7 bases. The length of the CDR3 is 15 residues.